In its sample, the clone carrying this T cell receptor (beta chain) was seen many times. The source of the sample is a study of T cells in Graves' hyperthyroidism and ophthalmopathy. Amplification yielded TCR beta CDR3 regions, with RNA transcripts as the source. Using the HTBI primer set, a first-round RT-PCR was run on the TCR CDR3. TCRdb redid the calling of the multiplex PCR reads with MiXCR, one entry per CDR3 protein. Of about 600,000 distinct CDR3 sequences listed, approximately 15% are singletons. This TCR was recovered from a woman aged 18-29 years with Graves' ophthalmopathy. What was sequenced was blood.

CDR3 coding DNA: TGCGCCAGCAGCTTTATGGGGACCCAAGAGACCCAGTACTTC. This encodes CASSFMGTQETQYF. J is TRBJ2-5 and V is TRBV5-1; D tentatively reads TRBD1 or TRBD2 (5 bases each). V was cut by 2 bases and J by 1 base, with 9 bases left in between. The length of the CDR3 is 14 residues. Per the germline V gene, CDR1 is SGHRS and CDR2 is YFSETQ.